This TCR beta chain was retrieved from a study of blood T cell repertoires in COVID-19. This clone occurred a few times. Sequenced by immunoSEQ multiplex PCR; TCRdb stores in-frame clones only, minus some. The table shows some 260,000 clones, with 65% to 90% occurring only once. Recruitment covered about two dozen US areas and drew participants whose ages spanned roughly 18 to 100 years. Recovery among Cohort 3 donors was established by two negative PCRs, clearance, or symptom resolution. The V segment lost 4 bases and the J segment 9 bases; nucleotides outside the gene matches: 7. Germline CDR1 reads MNHEY; CDR2 reads SMNVEV (reference sequence). The CDR3 is made up of 15 amino acids.

Sequencing was done on a sample of PBMCs or T cells enriched from blood (not recorded which). The receptor comes from a man aged 35 to 55 who had recovered from COVID-19. The V call is TRBV27, the J call TRBJ1-6; the match to TRBD1 covers 9 bases. Written as DNA, the CDR3 is TGTGCCAGCAGTTGGGGACAGGGAGGAAGTTCACCCCTCCACTTT. Translation: CASSWGQGGSSPLHF.